Listed below are T cell receptor beta chains from one sample, sequenced in a study of CD8+CD57+ T cells in acquired aplastic anemia. TCRdb reanalysed the reads using MiXCR and keeps one entry per CDR3 protein. The top ten hold 4% of the sample, which has some 410,000 distinct CDR3 sequences, around 72% seen once. The sequenced sample was sorted CD4+, CD8+, or CD8+CD57+ T cells (not recorded which) from PBMCs. These receptors were obtained from a human donor in good health, serving as a control. Both conserved end residues are part of each CDR3. A D gene is named only where the DNA matches it firmly. Rows give clone size only sometimes, using once, few, many, or a class for an expanded clone.

CDR3 protein: CASTLGVQGASPLHF
CDR3 DNA: TGTGCCAGCACGTTAGGTGTCCAGGGTGCTTCACCCCTCCACTTT
clone size: -
V gene: TRBV6-6
J gene: TRBJ1-6
D gene: -

CDR3 protein: CASRRDTYNEQFF
CDR3 DNA: TGTGCCAGCAGGCGTGACACCTACAATGAGCAGTTCTTC
clone size: many
V gene: TRBV12-3/TRBV12-4
J gene: TRBJ2-1
D gene: -

CDR3 protein: CSASSGRETQYF
CDR3 DNA: TGCAGTGCTAGCTCGGGGAGGGAGACCCAGTACTTC
clone size: many
V gene: TRBV20-1
J gene: TRBJ2-5
D gene: -

CDR3 protein: CASKEQGNTEAFF
CDR3 DNA: TGTGCCAGCAAGGAACAGGGAAACACTGAAGCTTTCTTT
clone size: many
V gene: TRBV7-2
J gene: TRBJ1-1
D gene: -

CDR3 protein: CASSPFRVTDTQYF
CDR3 DNA: TGTGCCAGCAGCCCCTTTAGGGTCACAGATACGCAGTATTTT
clone size: -
V gene: TRBV25-1
J gene: TRBJ2-3
D gene: -

CDR3 protein: CSARPGSRLTDTQYF
CDR3 DNA: TGCAGTGCTAGGCCAGGGAGCCGCCTCACAGATACGCAGTATTTT
clone size: -
V gene: TRBV20-1
J gene: TRBJ2-3
D gene: -

CDR3 protein: CASGVGQPQHF
CDR3 DNA: TGTGCCAGTGGGGTAGGGCAGCCCCAGCATTTT
clone size: -
V gene: TRBV19
J gene: TRBJ1-5
D gene: -

CDR3 protein: CATSDPDRYQETQYF
CDR3 DNA: TGTGCCACCAGTGACCCCGACAGGTACCAAGAGACCCAGTACTTC
clone size: -
V gene: TRBV24-1
J gene: TRBJ2-5
D gene: -

CDR3 protein: CASSSQTATGYGYTF
CDR3 DNA: TGTGCCAGCAGCTCGCAGACAGCGACTGGCTATGGCTACACCTTC
clone size: -
V gene: TRBV7-9
J gene: TRBJ1-2
D gene: -

CDR3 protein: CASSTGQSPTRELFF
CDR3 DNA: TGTGCCAGCAGCACGGGACAATCCCCCACGAGGGAGCTTTTTTTT
clone size: -
V gene: TRBV7-8
J gene: TRBJ2-2
D gene: -

CDR3 protein: CASSLEAGNDGYTF
CDR3 DNA: TGCGCCAGCAGCTTGGAGGCTGGTAACGATGGCTACACCTTC
clone size: -
V gene: TRBV7-2
J gene: TRBJ1-2
D gene: -

CDR3 protein: CAYPMGTPLVRRPF
CDR3 DNA: TGTGCCTACCCAATGGGTACACCTCTTGTTCGGCGACCCTTC
clone size: -
V gene: TRBV7-2
J gene: TRBJ2-7
D gene: -

CDR3 protein: CASYSLEGYEQYF
CDR3 DNA: TGTGCCAGCTACAGCCTCGAGGGTTACGAGCAGTACTTC
clone size: -
V gene: TRBV12-3/TRBV12-4
J gene: TRBJ2-7
D gene: -

CDR3 protein: CASSGKRGGGSYEF
CDR3 DNA: TGTGCCAGCAGCGGAAAGCGGGGGGGTGGCTCCTACGAGTTC
clone size: -
V gene: TRBV7-6
J gene: TRBJ2-5
D gene: TRBD2

CDR3 protein: CASSLVKETQYF
CDR3 DNA: TGTGCCAGCAGCTTAGTAAAGGAGACCCAGTACTTC
clone size: many
V gene: TRBV11-2
J gene: TRBJ2-5
D gene: -

CDR3 protein: CASRIQGRTEAFF
CDR3 DNA: TGTGCCAGCAGGATTCAGGGAAGGACTGAAGCTTTCTTT
clone size: many
V gene: TRBV6-1
J gene: TRBJ1-1
D gene: -

CDR3 protein: CASSLGRPSGGYRF
CDR3 DNA: TGTGCCAGCAGCTTAGGACGGCCTAGCGGGGGGTACAGATTC
clone size: once
V gene: TRBV7-2
J gene: TRBJ1-2
D gene: -

CDR3 protein: CASSATGVNAEAFF
CDR3 DNA: TGTGCCAGCAGTGCGACAGGGGTGAACGCTGAAGCTTTCTTT
clone size: -
V gene: TRBV2
J gene: TRBJ1-1
D gene: TRBD1

CDR3 protein: CASWGRLTEAFF
CDR3 DNA: TGTGCCAGCTGGGGCCGGTTGACTGAAGCTTTCTTT
clone size: -
V gene: TRBV25-1
J gene: TRBJ1-1
D gene: -

CDR3 protein: CASSRGQGRVDGYTF
CDR3 DNA: TGTGCCAGCAGCCGGGGACAGGGCAGAGTCGATGGCTACACCTTC
clone size: -
V gene: TRBV3-2
J gene: TRBJ1-2
D gene: -

CDR3 protein: CASSYGAVGPYEQYF
CDR3 DNA: TGTGCCAGCAGCTATGGGGCAGTGGGGCCATACGAGCAGTACTTC
clone size: few
V gene: TRBV7-3
J gene: TRBJ2-7
D gene: -

CDR3 protein: CASSTPGRTSYEQYF
CDR3 DNA: TGTGCCAGTAGTACCCCGGGACGGACCTCCTACGAGCAGTACTTC
clone size: many
V gene: TRBV19
J gene: TRBJ2-7
D gene: -